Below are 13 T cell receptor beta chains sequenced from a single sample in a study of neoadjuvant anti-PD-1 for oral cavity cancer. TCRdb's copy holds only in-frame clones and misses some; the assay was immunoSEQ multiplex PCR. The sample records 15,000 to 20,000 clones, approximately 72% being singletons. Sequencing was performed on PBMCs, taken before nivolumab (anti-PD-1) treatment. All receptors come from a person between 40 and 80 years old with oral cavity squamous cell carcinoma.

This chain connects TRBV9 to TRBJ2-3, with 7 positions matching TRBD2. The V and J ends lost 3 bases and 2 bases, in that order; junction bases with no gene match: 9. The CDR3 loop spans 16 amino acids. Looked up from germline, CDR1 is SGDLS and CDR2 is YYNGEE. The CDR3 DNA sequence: TGTGCCAGCAGCGCCCAGACTAGCCTCACCACAGATACGCAGTATTTT. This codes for CASSAQTSLTTDTQYF.

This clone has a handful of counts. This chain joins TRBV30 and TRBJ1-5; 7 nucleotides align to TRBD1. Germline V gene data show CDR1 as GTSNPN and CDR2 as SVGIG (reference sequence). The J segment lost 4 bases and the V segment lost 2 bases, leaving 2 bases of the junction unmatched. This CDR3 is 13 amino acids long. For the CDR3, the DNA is TGTGCCTGGAGTCCCAGGGGGAATCAGCCCCAGCATTTT. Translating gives CAWSPRGNQPQHF.

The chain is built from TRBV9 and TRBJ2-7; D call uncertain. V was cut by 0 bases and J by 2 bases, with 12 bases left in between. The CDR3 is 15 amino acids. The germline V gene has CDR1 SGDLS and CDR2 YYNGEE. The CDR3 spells CASSVDLGLAYEQYF. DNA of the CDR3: TGTGCCAGCAGCGTAGATCTAGGTTTAGCCTACGAGCAGTACTTC.

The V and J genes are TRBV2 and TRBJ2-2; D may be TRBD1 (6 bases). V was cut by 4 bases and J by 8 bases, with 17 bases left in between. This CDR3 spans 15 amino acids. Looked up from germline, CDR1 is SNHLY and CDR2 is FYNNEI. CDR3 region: CASSVESGQGGELFF. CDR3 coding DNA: TGTGCCAGCAGTGTGGAAAGCGGTCAGGGGGGGGAGCTGTTTTTT. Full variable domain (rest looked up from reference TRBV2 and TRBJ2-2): EPEVTQTPSHQVTQMGQEVILRCVPISNHLYFYWYRQILGQKVEFLVSFYNNEISEKSEIFDDQFSVERPDGSNFTLKIRSTKLEDSAMYFCASSVESGQGGELFFGEGSRLTVL.

CDR3 residues: CAWAWTPGNEQFF. CDR3 DNA sequence: TGTGCCTGGGCATGGACTCCTGGCAATGAGCAGTTCTTC. This sequence joins TRBV30 and TRBJ2-1; tentative D call: TRBD2 (5 bases). V lost 5 bases and J 6 bases, leaving 14 bases between the germline ends. This CDR3 is built from 13 residues. CDR1 is GTSNPN, CDR2 SVGIG, per germline (reference sequence).

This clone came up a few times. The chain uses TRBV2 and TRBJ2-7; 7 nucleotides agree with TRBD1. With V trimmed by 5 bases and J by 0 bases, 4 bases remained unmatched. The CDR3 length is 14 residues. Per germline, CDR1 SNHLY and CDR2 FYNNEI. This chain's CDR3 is CASSLGQLSYEQYF. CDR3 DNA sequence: TGTGCCAGCAGTCTGGGACAGCTCTCCTACGAGCAGTACTTC.

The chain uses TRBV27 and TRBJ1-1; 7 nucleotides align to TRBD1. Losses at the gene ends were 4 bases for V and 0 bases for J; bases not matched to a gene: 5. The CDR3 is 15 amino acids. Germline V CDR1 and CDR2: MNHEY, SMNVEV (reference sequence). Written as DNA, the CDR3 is TGTGCCAGCAGTTCCGACAGGGTGATGAACACTGAAGCTTTCTTT. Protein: CASSSDRVMNTEAFF.

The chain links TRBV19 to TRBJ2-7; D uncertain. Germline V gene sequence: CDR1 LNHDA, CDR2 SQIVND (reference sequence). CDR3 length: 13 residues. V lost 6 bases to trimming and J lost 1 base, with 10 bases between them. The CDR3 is CASRKTESYEQYF. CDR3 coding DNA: TGTGCCAGTAGAAAGACGGAGTCCTACGAGCAGTACTTC.

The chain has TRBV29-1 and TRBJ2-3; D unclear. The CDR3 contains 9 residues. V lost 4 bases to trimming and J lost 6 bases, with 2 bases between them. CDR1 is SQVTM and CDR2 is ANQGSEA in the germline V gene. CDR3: CSVGDTQYF. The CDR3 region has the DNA TGCAGCGTTGGTGATACGCAGTATTTT.

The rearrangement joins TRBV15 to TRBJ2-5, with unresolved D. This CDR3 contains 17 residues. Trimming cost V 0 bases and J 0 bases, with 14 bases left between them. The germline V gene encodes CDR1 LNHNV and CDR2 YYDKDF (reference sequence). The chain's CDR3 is CATSRDRAANYQETQYF. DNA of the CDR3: TGTGCCACCAGCAGAGATCGGGCGGCAAACTACCAAGAGACCCAGTACTTC.

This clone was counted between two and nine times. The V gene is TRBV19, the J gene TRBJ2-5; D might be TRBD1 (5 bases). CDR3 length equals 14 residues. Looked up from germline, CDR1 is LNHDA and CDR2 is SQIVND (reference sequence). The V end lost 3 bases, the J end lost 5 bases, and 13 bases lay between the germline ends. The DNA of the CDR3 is TGTGCCAGTAGTATTGATTACAGGCGGGAGACCCAGTACTTC. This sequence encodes CASSIDYRRETQYF.

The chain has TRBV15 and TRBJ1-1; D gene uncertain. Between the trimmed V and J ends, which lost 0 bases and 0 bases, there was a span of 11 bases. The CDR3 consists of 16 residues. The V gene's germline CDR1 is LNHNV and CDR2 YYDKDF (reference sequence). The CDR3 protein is CATSREGGEMNTEAFF. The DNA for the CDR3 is TGTGCCACCAGCAGAGAAGGCGGAGAGATGAACACTGAAGCTTTCTTT.

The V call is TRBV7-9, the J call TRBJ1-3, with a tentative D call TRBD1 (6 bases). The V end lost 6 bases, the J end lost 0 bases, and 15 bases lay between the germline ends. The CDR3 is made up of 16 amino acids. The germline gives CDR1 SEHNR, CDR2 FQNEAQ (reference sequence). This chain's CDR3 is CASRLEDSFSGNTIYF. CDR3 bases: TGTGCCAGCAGACTAGAGGACAGCTTCTCTGGAAACACCATATATTTT.